This TCR beta chain derives from a study of cytomegalovirus exposure and HLA in healthy donors (dated by TCRdb to the late 2010s). Regarding the research as a whole: According to an earlier analysis of 587 of the donors, about 180 million T cells yielded 100 million or so unique TCR beta sequences and less than 300 Gb of sequence data. About 280 gigabases of sequencing data and around 85 million unique TCR sequences made up an early release that covered fewer than 650 HLA-typed donors. The genetic ancestry cluster associated with self-reported Caucasian donors included about 84% of the 300 to 450 genotyped donors. The study aimed to test whether signatures of past pathogen exposure could be identified by cataloging public T cell receptors. Using immunosequencing, the study profiled T cell repertoires from fewer than 700 subjects and related those repertoires to cytomegalovirus serostatus. Besides the first cohort of 500 to 700 subjects, a separate validation cohort made up of over 100 different subjects was used. To predict cytomegalovirus infection status, the study combined high-throughput TCR immunosequencing, statistical association of individual TCRs with disease status, and machine learning. A later analysis re-examined previously published TCR beta repertoires from hundreds of donors and added high-resolution HLA genotyping to investigate patterns of TCR occurrence. Rather than drawing on any new phenotypic data, the later analysis identified candidate immune exposures from TCR beta sequences and the way those sequences occurred across donors. An earlier analysis of approximately 630 of the donors applied high-throughput TCR beta sequencing to assess whether each TCR beta V gene segment acted as functional or pseudogenic. Alongside the repertoire data, information on donor age, sex, ethnicity and CMV serostatus was compiled. In a later genetic analysis, genome-wide SNP genotypes for about 60% of the 666 donors were used, and that subset was treated as a discovery cohort. All discovery cohort repertoires had been generated on a single sequencing platform. HLA typing covered class I and class II loci at four-digit resolution. The number of donors typed differed by locus, with roughly 620-630 for A, B, C, DRB1 and DQB1, around 500 for DQA1, 600 to 610 for DPA1, and 472 for DPB1. Because of strong linkage in the cohort, 4 to 6 DR-DQ haplotypes were treated as single units for association and clustering. On average, around 200,000 unique TCR beta nucleotide sequences were sequenced per donor among more than 350 genotyped donors of the cohort, with roughly 18% of those sequences being non-productive. General conclusions and limits of the study: The study listed 150 to 200 TCR beta chains as associated with cytomegalovirus. The authors suggested that the approach could potentially be generalized to other disease states and immunological phenotypes. A later analysis associated about 17,000 TCR beta sequences with specific HLA alleles at a false discovery rate of 0.05. A later analysis found that most CMV-associated TCR beta chains appeared HLA-restricted, with HLA associations seemingly driven largely by CMV exposure. For the cohort, immune exposure information was limited to CMV serostatus. Linkage disequilibrium might explain the correlated functional status among segregating V segments, but an unknown experimental factor could not be ruled out. When HLA alleles, especially DR and DQ, strongly co-occurred, TCR associations were difficult to assign to individual alleles. The cohort was sequenced for TCR beta chains only, and without alpha or paired-chain data the features that could be detected were limited. HLA typing was unavailable for some donors at each locus, so association tests used only the typed subset. Most TCR sequences were observed very rarely across donors, whereas some public TCRs were present in many individuals. A further reported finding was that TCR beta sequences accurately predicted the HLA-A and HLA-B alleles for most subjects in the first cohort. Several of the top co-occurrence clusters appeared to be linked to parvovirus B19, influenza, CMV and Epstein-Barr virus, according to a later analysis. In an earlier analysis of roughly 560 of the donors, most TCR beta V segments were observed in productive rearrangements about 90% or about 30% of the time, broadly matching IMGT annotations. A cluster of highly shared sequence variants was judged likely to represent a technical artifact of the sequencing pipeline. The classifier was reported to diagnose cytomegalovirus status with high specificity and sensitivity in both the original and validation cohorts. In a later genetic analysis, a missense DCLRE1C variant was associated with V-gene and J-gene trimming of TCR beta chains, and the association was replicated in an independent cohort. Because the 87-base-pair reads could not distinguish some IMGT-functional V segments, including TRBV6-2 and TRBV6-3, those segments were excluded. Presence/absence analyses assumed roughly uniform sequencing depth across donors, an assumption that may not hold. Compared with the approximately 670-donor mean, donors in an Asian-associated ancestry cluster had fewer N-insertions in productive TCRs, according to a later genetic analysis. In a later analysis, HLA-associated TCR beta chains were found to be more clonally expanded and to have lower generation probabilities than equally common non-associated chains. A few of the identified cytomegalovirus-associated TCR beta chains were confirmed in vitro to be specific for cytomegalovirus antigens. About 17 rarely observed V segments, including chromosome 9 orphons, were excluded from the earlier analysis of several hundred of the donors because counts were too low. According to a later analysis, TCR association rates differed among HLA loci, with DRB1 alleles showing the most associated TCRs and HLA-C alleles showing the fewest.

The cohort was made up of hundreds of healthy bone marrow donors. Cohort members were all nominally healthy when sampled, although unrecorded immune exposures were likely present. The donor tested CMV seronegative, placing the donor among the 300 to 450 seronegative members of the cohort. A peripheral blood sample was collected from each donor, and TCR beta sequencing was performed on peripheral blood mononuclear cells. Genomic DNA extraction from the blood cell samples was performed with the Qiagen DNeasy Blood Extraction Kit. Based on the germline V gene (reference sequence), the CDR1 and CDR2 sequences are LNHNV and YYDKDF. The V and J ends are trimmed by 1 base and 8 bases, leaving 15 bases between them. Counted from cysteine to phenylalanine, this CDR3 has 16 amino acids. The retained sequence is limited to the CDR3, 48 bases, with the frame set at the first base. To note about this clone: Its cognate antigen has yet to be identified.

The library was made by the immunoSEQ multiplex PCR assay. A mixture of 60 forward primers for TCR Vbeta segments and 13 reverse primers for TCR Jbeta segments was used in the multiplex PCR. Amplification of the CDR3 region of rearranged TCR beta genes was performed with a multiplex PCR assay on genomic DNA. The Illumina HiSeq System was used to sequence the amplified TCR beta libraries as 87-base-pair reads. The authors' pipeline ran thus. A later analysis tallied tens of millions of unique TCR beta chains across the approximately 670 repertoires, and some 12 million of those chains were shared by two or more donors. To remove PCR and sequencing errors, raw reads were error-corrected and collapsed into unique sequences using a nearest-neighbor algorithm that merged closely related sequences. V, D and J gene segments were assigned by aligning CDR3 sequences to IMGT reference sequences. For a sequence to be retained, at least a six-nucleotide match to both a V gene segment and a J gene segment was required. A rearrangement was called productive if the CDR3 had no stop codons and remained in frame with V and J, and every other rearrangement was called non-productive. Following IMGT convention, CDR3 was defined as the stretch from the second conserved V-encoded cysteine to the conserved J-encoded phenylalanine. Sequences without an unambiguous match to a single V gene segment were excluded from the earlier analysis of 450 to 650 of the donors. In an earlier analysis of some 590 of the donors, V segments were called functional above 56.7% productive rearrangements and were called segregating when the between-donor standard deviation exceeded 5%. A statistical classification framework was built to diagnose cytomegalovirus status from the catalog of TCR beta chain sequences. In a later analysis, V and J genes were assigned by comparing TCR nucleotide sequences against IMGT/GENE-DB human TR gene sequences. Using the TCRdist pipeline, a later analysis assigned CDR3 sequences along with most-parsimonious VDJ recombination scenarios. A later analysis defined each TCR beta chain by its CDR3 amino acid sequence plus V-gene family, and excluded reads lacking a unique V-gene family. A later analysis removed several hundred highly shared, low-generation-probability nucleotide sequences to deal with suspected cross-contamination and a sequencing artifact. A later analysis calculated a clonal expansion index for each public chain from normalized within-repertoire ranks of inferred template counts. Generation probabilities in a later analysis came from a VDJ recombination model fitted to out-of-frame rearrangements, and those results were checked against IGoR. In a later analysis, hypergeometric tests were used to score TCR-TCR, TCR-HLA and TCR-CMV co-occurrence, with a repertoire-size bias correction applied to TCR pairs. False discovery rates were estimated in a later analysis by permuting HLA or CMV assignments 20 times. In a later analysis, co-occurring TCRs were grouped with DBSCAN, and TCRdist sequence similarity was added when clustering was performed within HLA-allele-positive subsets. Co-occurrence clustering excluded repertoires with fewer than 30,000 or more than 120,000 public chains, plus five with anomalous nucleotide sharing. TCRdb provides this immuneACCESS table in a form limited to in-frame rearrangements. Some clones are lacking; in checked studies, under half of them reflect an unresolved V gene, and why the rest are absent is not known. V and J calls and clone size are those listed in that table; D and trimming were worked out from the DNA. The table for this sample records roughly 120,000 clones. The ten largest account for under 1.3% of the sample.

Sequencing used PBMCs. The TCR sequence derives from a man aged 18 to 30 in good health and CMV-seronegative. Here the chain combines TRBV15 and TRBJ1-6; the D gene lacks a confident call. The bases are TGTGCCACCAGCAGAGGCCTCGCGGGGAGGGATTCACCCCTCCACTTT. The encoded protein is CATSRGLAGRDSPLHF.